A single sample gave rise to the 27 T cell receptor beta chains below, sequenced in a study of patients and donors after allogeneic stem cell transplantation. From the RT-PCR reads, TCRdb called clonotypes with MiXCR, one entry per CDR3 protein. The data hold 800,000 to 1,000,000 distinct CDR3 sequences, with roughly 18% observed a single time. Sequenced: blood, either unsorted or a sorted T cell fraction (not recorded which). These receptors were taken from a human donor who was either an allogeneic HSCT recipient or a stem cell or donor lymphocyte infusion donor (not recorded which). It is not recorded whose cells these are; they may come from a transplant donor.

The chain joins TRBV3-1 to TRBJ1-5; D possibly corresponds to TRBD1 (6 bases). V lost 0 bases and J 6 bases, leaving 15 bases between the germline ends. Germline CDR1 is LGHDT and CDR2 is YNNKEL (reference sequence). This CDR3 has 16 residues. DNA for the CDR3: TGTGCCAGCAGCCAAGACAGGGCAGGGGACACTCAGCCCCAGCATTTT. This sequence encodes CASSQDRAGDTQPQHF.

This sequence joins TRBV7-9 and TRBJ2-3, with TRBD2 matching over 8 bases. CDR3 length: 16 amino acids. V dropped 5 bases and J dropped 5; count of bases not matched to a gene: 12. Germline CDR1 SEHNR, CDR2 FQNEAQ (reference sequence). The CDR3 loop is CASSVGTSRMLDTQYF. The DNA for the CDR3 is TGTGCCAGCAGCGTGGGGACTAGTCGTATGCTAGATACGCAGTATTTT.

CDR3 in DNA: TGCGCCAGCAGGCCTAGCAAAGAGACCCAGTACTTC. It encodes CASRPSKETQYF. The V and J genes are TRBV5-1 and TRBJ2-5; the D gene is possibly TRBD2 (5 bases). Germline values: CDR1 SGHRS, CDR2 YFSETQ. The CDR3 contains 12 residues. V lost 5 bases to trimming and J lost 3 bases, with 8 bases between them.

A few counts support this clonotype. This chain links TRBV10-3 with TRBJ1-1; D gene uncertain. Trimming left V 6 bases short and J 7 bases short, with 12 bases between. CDR3 length: 12 amino acids. Germline CDR1 ENHRY, CDR2 SYGVKD. CDR3 residues: CAISKEEHEAFF. CDR3 DNA: TGTGCCATCAGCAAGGAGGAGCATGAAGCTTTCTTT.

The chain is built from TRBV12-5 and TRBJ1-4; D is uncertain. The germline gives CDR1 LGHNT, CDR2 FRNRAP. The V and J ends lost 0 bases and 7 bases respectively, with 3 bases between them. This CDR3 is 12 amino acids long. DNA of the CDR3: TGTGCTAGTGGTTTGGTCGGTGAAAAACTGTTTTTT. It translates to CASGLVGEKLFF. The full variable domain, completed using reference TRBV12-5 and TRBJ1-4, is DARVTQTPRHKVTEMGQEVTMRCQPILGHNTVFWYRQTMMQGLELLAYFRNRAPLDDSGMPKDRFSAEMPDATLATLKIQPSEPRDSAVYFCASGLVGEKLFFGSGTQLSVL.

This chain joins TRBV12-3 or TRBV12-4 and TRBJ2-7; a possible D gene is TRBD2 (6 bases). The CDR3 loop spans 15 amino acids. Between the trimmed V and J ends, which lost 5 bases and 5 bases, there was a span of 19 bases. CDR3 DNA: TGTGCCAGCAGTGAGGTTGGCGGGATCCGGGACGAGCAGTACTTC. Translation gives CASSEVGGIRDEQYF.

The V and J genes are TRBV9 and TRBJ2-1; TRBD2 agrees at 8 bases. V was clipped by 0 bases and J by 5 bases; unmatched bases: 7. CDR1 SGDLS and CDR2 YYNGEE come from the germline V gene. The length of the CDR3 is 16 residues. Here the CDR3 reads CASSVGPGGPHNEQFF. The CDR3 coding sequence is TGTGCCAGCAGCGTAGGTCCGGGAGGGCCCCACAATGAGCAGTTCTTC.

V and J are TRBV5-4 and TRBJ2-3; possibly TRBD2 for D (5 bases). CDR3 length: 14 residues. Germline CDR1 SGHNT, CDR2 YYREEE (reference sequence). Trimming took 5 bases from V and 7 from J, leaving 17 bases between them. The CDR3 DNA reads as TGTGCCAGCAGACCCACTAGTGGAGACTATACGCAGTATTTT. It is translated as CASRPTSGDYTQYF. Combining the CDR3 with reference TRBV5-4 and TRBJ2-3 gives the whole variable domain ETGVTQSPTHLIKTRGQQVTLRCSSQSGHNTVSWYQQALGQGPQFIFQYYREEENGRGNFPPRFSGLQFPNYSSELNVNALELDDSALYLCASRPTSGDYTQYFGPGTRLTVL.

This chain uses TRBV6-1 with TRBJ2-7, with 10 positions matching TRBD2. The CDR3 has 16 residues. Germline trimming cut 6 bases from V and 2 bases from J; bases unmatched to any gene: 10. Germline V gene sequence: CDR1 MNHNS, CDR2 SASEGT. This CDR3 reads CASSPAGTSVPYEQYF. The CDR3 region has the DNA TGTGCCAGCAGCCCCGCCGGGACTAGCGTCCCCTACGAGCAGTACTTC.

In this sample, this clonotype turned up many times. This rearrangement joins TRBV12-3 or TRBV12-4 to TRBJ1-5, with 7 positions matching TRBD1. V shed 5 bases, J shed 6 bases, and the junction held 10 bases outside the gene matches. The CDR3 is 15 amino acids. This chain's CDR3 is CASSPETGYFQPQHF. The DNA of the CDR3 is TGTGCCAGCAGTCCGGAGACAGGGTATTTTCAGCCCCAGCATTTT.

This clonotype was detected only a few times. V usage is TRBV4-3 and J usage is TRBJ2-1; 14 bases fit TRBD2. Germline loops: CDR1 LGHNA, CDR2 YSLEER. The CDR3 is 17 amino acids. Trimming at V came to 3 bases and at J to 4 bases, leaving 5 bases not matched to a gene. The CDR3 spells CASSQTSGGAYYNEQFF. CDR3 DNA: TGCGCCAGCAGCCAGACTAGCGGGGGGGCCTATTACAATGAGCAGTTCTTC.

The chain recombines TRBV7-9 with TRBJ2-7; possibly TRBD2 for D (6 bases). Germline V gives CDR1 SEHNR, CDR2 FQNEAQ (reference sequence). This CDR3 region has 15 residues. V lost 3 bases and J 3 bases, leaving 15 bases between the germline ends. Here the CDR3 reads CASSFSAGGVYEQYF. The CDR3 nucleotides read TGTGCCAGCAGCTTCTCGGCAGGAGGGGTCTACGAGCAGTACTTC.

This chain links TRBV29-1 with TRBJ2-7, with D unclear. V was pared by 4 bases and J by 2 bases, with 12 bases between. Looked up from germline, CDR1 is SQVTM and CDR2 is ANQGSEA. This CDR3 region has 13 residues. The CDR3 DNA follows: TGCAGCGTTGTGGCAGAAATAGCCTACGAGCAGTACTTC. Protein product: CSVVAEIAYEQYF.

At least ten counts were recorded for this clonotype. The J gene is TRBJ1-1, the V gene TRBV9; D call uncertain. The V and J ends lost 0 bases and 1 base respectively, with 4 bases between them. The CDR3 length is 13 residues. Germline V gene data show CDR1 as SGDLS and CDR2 as YYNGEE. The chain's CDR3 is CASSVEGNTEAFF. Here the CDR3 DNA reads TGTGCCAGCAGCGTAGAAGGGAACACTGAAGCTTTCTTT.

This chain links TRBV6-1 with TRBJ2-1; D is uncertain. The CDR3 spans 14 residues. The V gene lost 3 bases and the J gene lost 5 bases, with 11 bases spanning the gap. Germline V lookup: CDR1 MNHNS, CDR2 SASEGT. This CDR3 is CASSDTVLDNEQFF. CDR3 nucleotides: TGTGCCAGCAGTGATACGGTACTGGACAATGAGCAGTTCTTC.

The chain carries TRBV25-1 and TRBJ2-1, with TRBD2 matching 14 bases. From germline, CDR1 is MGHDK and CDR2 SYGVNS. The CDR3 is made up of 13 amino acids. After removal of 11 bases from V and 8 bases from J, the junction contained 5 bases not matched to a gene. The CDR3 sequence is CAGTSGSGDEQFF. The CDR3 nucleotides are TGTGCCGGGACTAGCGGGAGTGGCGATGAGCAGTTCTTC.

The genes are TRBV7-9 and TRBJ2-1, with D tentatively TRBD2 (5 bases). Germline lookup yields CDR1 SEHNR and CDR2 FQNEAQ (reference sequence). The CDR3 contains 15 residues. V lost 7 bases and J lost 5, with 18 bases in between. CDR3 protein: CASTLNAGGDNEQFF. The CDR3 DNA is TGTGCCAGCACCTTGAACGCCGGAGGTGACAATGAGCAGTTCTTC.

The table lists this clonotype with a few counts. This chain connects TRBV6-1 to TRBJ1-3, with D hard to call. CDR3 size: 15 residues. V lost 4 bases to trimming and J lost 0 bases, with 10 bases between them. Germline CDR1 MNHNS, CDR2 SASEGT. The CDR3 nucleotides are TGTGCCAGCAGTGCGGGTCCAACCTCTGGAAACACCATATATTTT. Protein product: CASSAGPTSGNTIYF.

The J gene is TRBJ2-1, the V gene TRBV27, with D possibly TRBD2 on 5 matching bases. Looked up from germline, CDR1 is MNHEY and CDR2 is SMNVEV (reference sequence). V was cut by 6 bases and J by 7 bases, with 10 bases left in between. This CDR3 has 12 residues. The CDR3 nucleotides are TGTGCCAGCAGACCTAGCTTGAATGAGCAGTTCTTC. Encoded protein: CASRPSLNEQFF.

This CDR3 reads CASSPGLGQGSTDTQYF. CDR3 bases: TGTGCCAGCAGTCCCGGCCTAGGACAGGGAAGCACAGATACGCAGTATTTT. The V gene is TRBV6-1, the J gene TRBJ2-3; 8 bases fit TRBD1. This CDR3 is built from 17 residues. Trimming at V came to 5 bases and at J to 0 bases, leaving 10 bases not matched to a gene. Germline-derived CDR1 and CDR2 are MNHNS and SASEGT.

The chain carries TRBV11-2 and TRBJ2-5, with D tentatively TRBD1 (6 bases). V was shortened by 6 bases and J by 1 base, with 12 bases between the two germline ends. Germline V CDR1 and CDR2: SGHAT, FQNNGV. The CDR3 loop spans 14 amino acids. CDR3 loop: CASRTDRLQETQYF. In DNA, the CDR3 is TGTGCCAGCAGAACGGACAGACTCCAAGAGACCCAGTACTTC.

The V and J genes are TRBV7-6 and TRBJ1-1; the D is unclear. The CDR3 loop spans 15 amino acids. The V end was cut by 5 bases, the J end by 1 base, with 14 bases between. Germline V gene sequence: CDR1 SGHVS, CDR2 FNYEAQ. CDR3: CASSPEAASNTEAFF. As DNA, the CDR3 is TGTGCCAGCAGCCCAGAGGCGGCATCGAACACTGAAGCTTTCTTT.

This clonotype came up many times. The chain combines TRBV12-3 or TRBV12-4 with TRBJ1-1, with D perhaps TRBD1 (5 bases). V was pared by 6 bases and J by 0 bases, with 14 bases between. CDR3 length: 15 residues. The CDR3, as DNA: TGTGCCAGCAGCCGTCGACAGTCCATGAACACTGAAGCTTTCTTT. Translated, it gives CASSRRQSMNTEAFF.

The genes are TRBV24-1 and TRBJ2-3; 8 bases match TRBD1. The CDR3 covers 18 residues. Germline assignment: CDR1 KGHDR and CDR2 SFDVKD. V shed 5 bases, J shed 1 base, and the junction held 13 bases outside the gene matches. In DNA form, the CDR3 reads TGTGCCACCAGTGCCCTCCTCCCAGGACAGGGTGGCACAGATACGCAGTATTTT. Its protein is CATSALLPGQGGTDTQYF.

This clonotype was seen more than once but under ten times. The chain combines TRBV4-3 with TRBJ2-7; D tentatively reads TRBD1 or TRBD2 (5 bases each). Germline CDR1 and CDR2: LGHNA and YSLEER. This CDR3 is 14 amino acids long. V shed 1 base and J shed 7 bases, with 14 bases lying between them. The CDR3 sequence is CASSQASGTGEQYF. The CDR3 DNA reads as TGCGCCAGCAGCCAAGCGTCAGGGACCGGTGAGCAGTACTTC.

The chain joins TRBV7-2 to TRBJ2-1; 8 bases are shared with TRBD2. V was clipped by 3 bases and J by 7 bases; unmatched bases: 8. CDR3 length: 15 residues. Germline loops: CDR1 SGHTA, CDR2 FQGNSA. The chain's CDR3 is CASSFGREGGNEQFF. The CDR3 nucleotides read TGTGCCAGCAGCTTTGGACGGGAGGGCGGGAATGAGCAGTTCTTC. Based on the CDR3 plus reference TRBV7-2 and TRBJ2-1, the full variable domain is GAGVSQSPSNKVTEKGKDVELRCDPISGHTALYWYRQSLGQGLEFLIYFQGNSAPDKSGLPSDRFSAERTGGSVSTLTIQRTQQEDSAVYLCASSFGREGGNEQFFGPGTRLTVL.

Only a few counts were recorded for this clonotype. This CDR3 is CASSTGTGSGDEQFF. The CDR3 DNA is TGTGCCAGTAGTACCGGGACTGGCTCAGGGGATGAGCAGTTCTTC. The chain employs TRBV19 and TRBJ2-1, with D perhaps assigned TRBD1 or TRBD2 (6 bases each). This CDR3 spans 15 amino acids. With 4 bases removed from V and 8 bases from J, the gap between germline ends came to 18 bases. Germline V gene lookup returns CDR1 LNHDA and CDR2 SQIVND (reference sequence). Full variable domain (rest looked up from reference TRBV19 and TRBJ2-1): DGGITQSPKYLFRKEGQNVTLSCEQNLNHDAMYWYRQDPGQGLRLIYYSQIVNDFQKGDIAEGYSVSREKKESFPLTVTSAQKNPTAFYLCASSTGTGSGDEQFFGPGTRLTVL.